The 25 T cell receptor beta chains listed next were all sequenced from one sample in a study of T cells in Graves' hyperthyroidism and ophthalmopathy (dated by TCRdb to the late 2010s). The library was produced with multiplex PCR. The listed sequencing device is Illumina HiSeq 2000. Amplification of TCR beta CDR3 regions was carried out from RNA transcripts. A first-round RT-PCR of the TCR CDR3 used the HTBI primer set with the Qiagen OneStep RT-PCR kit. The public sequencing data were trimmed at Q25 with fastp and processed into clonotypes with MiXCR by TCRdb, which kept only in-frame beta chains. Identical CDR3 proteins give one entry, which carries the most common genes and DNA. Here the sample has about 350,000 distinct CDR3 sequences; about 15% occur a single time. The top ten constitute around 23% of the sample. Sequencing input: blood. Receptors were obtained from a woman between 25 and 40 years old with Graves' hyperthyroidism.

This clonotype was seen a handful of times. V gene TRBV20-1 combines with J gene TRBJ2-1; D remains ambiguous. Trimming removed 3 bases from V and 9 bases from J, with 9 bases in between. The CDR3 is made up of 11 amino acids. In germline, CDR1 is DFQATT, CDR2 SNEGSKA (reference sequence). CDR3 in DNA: TGCAGTGCTAGCCCCCCTCGTGAGCAGTTCTTC. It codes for CSASPPREQFF.

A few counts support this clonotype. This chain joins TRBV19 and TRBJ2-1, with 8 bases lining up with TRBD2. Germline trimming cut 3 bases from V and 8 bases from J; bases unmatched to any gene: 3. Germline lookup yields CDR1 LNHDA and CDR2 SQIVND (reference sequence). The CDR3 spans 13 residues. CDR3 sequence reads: CASSIRAGDEQFF. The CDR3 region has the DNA TGTGCCAGTAGTATTCGAGCGGGAGATGAGCAGTTCTTC. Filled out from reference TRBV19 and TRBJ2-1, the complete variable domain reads DGGITQSPKYLFRKEGQNVTLSCEQNLNHDAMYWYRQDPGQGLRLIYYSQIVNDFQKGDIAEGYSVSREKKESFPLTVTSAQKNPTAFYLCASSIRAGDEQFFGPGTRLTVL.

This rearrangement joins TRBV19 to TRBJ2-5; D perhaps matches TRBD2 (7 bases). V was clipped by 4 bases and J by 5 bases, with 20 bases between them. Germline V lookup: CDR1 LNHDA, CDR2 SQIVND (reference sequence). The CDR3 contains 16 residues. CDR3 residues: CASSSYGGQGHETQYF. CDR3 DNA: TGTGCCAGTAGTAGCTACGGGGGGCAGGGGCACGAGACCCAGTACTTC.

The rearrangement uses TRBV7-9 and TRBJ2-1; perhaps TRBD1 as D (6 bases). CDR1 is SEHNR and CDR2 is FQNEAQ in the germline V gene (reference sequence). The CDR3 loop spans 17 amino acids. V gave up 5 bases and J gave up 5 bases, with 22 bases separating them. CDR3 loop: CASSQGQTVGAHNEQFF. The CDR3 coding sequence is TGTGCCAGCAGCCAAGGACAGACGGTCGGGGCCCACAATGAGCAGTTCTTC.

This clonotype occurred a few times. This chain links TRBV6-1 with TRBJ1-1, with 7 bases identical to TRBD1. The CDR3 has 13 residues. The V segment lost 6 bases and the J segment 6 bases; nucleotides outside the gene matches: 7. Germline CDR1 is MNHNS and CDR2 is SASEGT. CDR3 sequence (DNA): TGTGCCAGCAGGATGGACAGGACCTCTGAAGCTTTCTTT. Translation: CASRMDRTSEAFF.

CDR3 residues: CASSRILAGGYEQYF. The CDR3 DNA is TGCGCCAGCAGCCGGATACTAGCGGGAGGCTACGAGCAGTACTTC. The J gene is TRBJ2-7, the V gene TRBV4-1, with TRBD2 matching 12 bases. The V segment lost 4 bases and the J segment 3 bases; nucleotides outside the gene matches: 4. CDR3 size: 15 residues. The germline V gene has CDR1 MGHRA and CDR2 YSYEKL.

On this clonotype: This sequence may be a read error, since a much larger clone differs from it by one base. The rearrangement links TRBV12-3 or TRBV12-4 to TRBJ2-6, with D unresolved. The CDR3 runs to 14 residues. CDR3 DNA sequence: TGTGCCGGCAGTTCAGGTGCTGGGGCCAACGTCCTGACTTTC. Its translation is CAGSSGAGANVLTF.

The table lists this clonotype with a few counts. CDR3 coding DNA: TGCAGTGCTAGTCGATTAGCACTTAAAAACATTCAGTACTTC. It translates to CSASRLALKNIQYF. The rearrangement joins TRBV20-1 to TRBJ2-4; D unresolved. V was trimmed by 3 bases and J by 4 bases, leaving 13 bases between them. Germline-derived CDR1 and CDR2 are DFQATT and SNEGSKA (reference sequence). The CDR3 runs to 14 residues.

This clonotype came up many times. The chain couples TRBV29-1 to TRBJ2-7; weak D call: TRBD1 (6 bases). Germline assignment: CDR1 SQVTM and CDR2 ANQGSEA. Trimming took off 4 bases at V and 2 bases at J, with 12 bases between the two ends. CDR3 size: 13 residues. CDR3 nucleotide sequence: TGCAGCGTTGGCCGGGACATGCCCTACGAGCAGTACTTC. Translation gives CSVGRDMPYEQYF.

CDR3 nucleotides: TGCAGTGCTAGACGGGCGCAGAACACTGAAGCTTTCTTT. It translates to CSARRAQNTEAFF. The chain joins TRBV20-1 to TRBJ1-1, with unresolved D. Germline V gene data show CDR1 as DFQATT and CDR2 as SNEGSKA (reference sequence). There are 13 residues in the CDR3. Trimming left V 2 bases short and J 1 base short, with 8 bases between.

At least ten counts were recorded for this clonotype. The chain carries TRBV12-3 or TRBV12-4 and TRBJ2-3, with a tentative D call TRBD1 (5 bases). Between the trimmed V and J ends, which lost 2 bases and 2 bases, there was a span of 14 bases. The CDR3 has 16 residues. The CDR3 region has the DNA TGTGCCAGCAGTTTACGGGTCAGGGTCGACACAGATACGCAGTATTTT. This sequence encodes CASSLRVRVDTDTQYF.

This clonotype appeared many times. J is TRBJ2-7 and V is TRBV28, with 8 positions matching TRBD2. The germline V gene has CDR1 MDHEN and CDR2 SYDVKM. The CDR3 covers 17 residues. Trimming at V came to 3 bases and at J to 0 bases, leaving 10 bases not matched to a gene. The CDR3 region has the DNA TGTGCCAGCAGTTTTATCCCGTTAGGGACTAGCTCCTACGAGCAGTACTTC. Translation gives CASSFIPLGTSSYEQYF.

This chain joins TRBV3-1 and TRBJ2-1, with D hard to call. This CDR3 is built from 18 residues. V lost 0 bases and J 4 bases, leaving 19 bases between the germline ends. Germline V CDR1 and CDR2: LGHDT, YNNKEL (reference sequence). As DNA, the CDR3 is TGTGCCAGCAGCCAAGATCTGAGTCTCACTTTCGAATACAATGAGCAGTTCTTC. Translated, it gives CASSQDLSLTFEYNEQFF.

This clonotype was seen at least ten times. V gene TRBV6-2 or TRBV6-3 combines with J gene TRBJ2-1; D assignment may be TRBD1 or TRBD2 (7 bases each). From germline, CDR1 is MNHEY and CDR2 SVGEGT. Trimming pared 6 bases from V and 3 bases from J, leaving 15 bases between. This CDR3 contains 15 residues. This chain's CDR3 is CASSHRGGGYNEQFF. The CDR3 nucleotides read TGTGCCAGCAGCCACAGGGGAGGGGGCTACAATGAGCAGTTCTTC.

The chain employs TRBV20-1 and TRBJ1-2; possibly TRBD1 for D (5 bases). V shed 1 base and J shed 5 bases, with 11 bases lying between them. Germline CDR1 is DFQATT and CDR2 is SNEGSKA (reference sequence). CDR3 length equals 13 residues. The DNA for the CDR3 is TGCAGTGCTAGAGTAGGGACGGCGTATGGCTACACCTTC. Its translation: CSARVGTAYGYTF.

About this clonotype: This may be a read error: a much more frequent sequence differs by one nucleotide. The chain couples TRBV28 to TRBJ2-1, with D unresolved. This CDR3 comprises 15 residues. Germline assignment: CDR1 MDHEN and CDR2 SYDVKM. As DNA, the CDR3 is TGTGCCAGCAGTTTATATGGGGTAGCCGGCGATGAGCAGTCCTTC. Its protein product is CASSLYGVAGDEQSF.

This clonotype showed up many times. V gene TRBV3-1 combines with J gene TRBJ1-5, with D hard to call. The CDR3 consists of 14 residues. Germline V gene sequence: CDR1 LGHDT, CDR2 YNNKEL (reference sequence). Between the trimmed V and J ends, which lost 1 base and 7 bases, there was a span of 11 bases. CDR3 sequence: CASSQGWSGQPQHF. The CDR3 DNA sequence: TGTGCCAGCAGCCAAGGTTGGAGTGGACAGCCCCAGCATTTT.

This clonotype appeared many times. DNA of the CDR3: TGTGCCACACGGGGGACAGGGCTAAACTATGGCTACACCTTC. Translation: CATRGTGLNYGYTF. The rearrangement links TRBV6-1 to TRBJ1-2, with TRBD1 identical over 9 bases. CDR3 length equals 14 residues. Germline V gene data show CDR1 as MNHNS and CDR2 as SASEGT. The V segment lost 10 bases and the J segment 2 bases; nucleotides outside the gene matches: 8.

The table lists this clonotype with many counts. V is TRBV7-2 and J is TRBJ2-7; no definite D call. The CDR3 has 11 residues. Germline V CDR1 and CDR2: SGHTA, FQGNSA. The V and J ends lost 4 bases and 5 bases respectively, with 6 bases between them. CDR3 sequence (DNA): TGTGCCAGCAGCTCCTTAGACGAGCAGTACTTC. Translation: CASSSLDEQYF.

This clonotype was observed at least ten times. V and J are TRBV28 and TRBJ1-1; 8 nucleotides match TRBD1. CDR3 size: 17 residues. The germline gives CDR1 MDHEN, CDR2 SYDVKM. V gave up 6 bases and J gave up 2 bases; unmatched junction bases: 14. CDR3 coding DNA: TGTGCCAGCAGAGATGCTCGGGACAGGAGACCAAACACTGAAGCTTTCTTT. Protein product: CASRDARDRRPNTEAFF.

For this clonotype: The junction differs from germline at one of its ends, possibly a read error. The CDR3 reads CASREGGTTNGKLFF. CDR3 sequence (DNA): TGTGCCAGCAGGGAGGGGGGGACAACTAATGGAAAACTGTTTTTT. V usage is TRBV28 and J usage is TRBJ1-4; D perhaps matches TRBD1 (6 bases). This CDR3 is built from 15 residues. Germline CDR1 is MDHEN and CDR2 is SYDVKM.

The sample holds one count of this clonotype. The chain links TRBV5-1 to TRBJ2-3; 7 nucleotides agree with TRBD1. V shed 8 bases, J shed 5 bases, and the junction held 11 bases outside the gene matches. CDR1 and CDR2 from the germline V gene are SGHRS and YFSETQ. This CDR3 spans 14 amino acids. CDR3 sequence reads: CASHRQGSEDTQYF. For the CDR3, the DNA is TGCGCCAGTCACAGACAGGGATCCGAAGATACGCAGTATTTT.

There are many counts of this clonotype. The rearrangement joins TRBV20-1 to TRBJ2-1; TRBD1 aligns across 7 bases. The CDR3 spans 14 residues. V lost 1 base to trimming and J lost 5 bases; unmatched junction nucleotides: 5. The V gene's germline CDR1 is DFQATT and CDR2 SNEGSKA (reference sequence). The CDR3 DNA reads TGCAGTGCTAGAGGAGGGGGCCCGGACAATGAGCAGTTCTTC. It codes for CSARGGGPDNEQFF.

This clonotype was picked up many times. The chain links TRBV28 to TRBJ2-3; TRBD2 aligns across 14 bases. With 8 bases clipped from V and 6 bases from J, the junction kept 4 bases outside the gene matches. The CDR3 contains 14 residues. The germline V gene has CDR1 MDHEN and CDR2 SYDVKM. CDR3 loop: CASGRLAGGDTQYF. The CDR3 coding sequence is TGTGCCAGCGGTCGACTAGCGGGAGGGGATACGCAGTATTTT.

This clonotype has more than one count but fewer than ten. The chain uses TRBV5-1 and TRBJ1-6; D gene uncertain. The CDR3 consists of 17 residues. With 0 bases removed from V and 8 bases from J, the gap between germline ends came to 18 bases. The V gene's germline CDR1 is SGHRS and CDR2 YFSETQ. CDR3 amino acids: CASSLAAVVGSHSPLHF. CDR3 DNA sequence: TGCGCCAGCAGCTTGGCTGCGGTTGTGGGGTCACATTCACCCCTCCACTTT.